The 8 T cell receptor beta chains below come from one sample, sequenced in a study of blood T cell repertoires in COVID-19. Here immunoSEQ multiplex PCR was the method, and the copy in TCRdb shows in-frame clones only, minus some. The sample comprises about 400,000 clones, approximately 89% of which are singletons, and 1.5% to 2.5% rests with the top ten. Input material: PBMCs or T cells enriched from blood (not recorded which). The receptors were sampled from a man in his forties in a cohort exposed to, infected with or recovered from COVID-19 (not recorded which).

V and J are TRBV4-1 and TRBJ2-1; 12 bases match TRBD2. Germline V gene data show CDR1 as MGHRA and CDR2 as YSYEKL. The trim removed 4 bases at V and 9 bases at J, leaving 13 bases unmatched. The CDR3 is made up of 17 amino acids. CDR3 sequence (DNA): TGCGCCAGCAGCCTAAGGGTGCTAGCGGGAGGGCCGTCTGAGCAGTTCTTC. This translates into CASSLRVLAGGPSEQFF.

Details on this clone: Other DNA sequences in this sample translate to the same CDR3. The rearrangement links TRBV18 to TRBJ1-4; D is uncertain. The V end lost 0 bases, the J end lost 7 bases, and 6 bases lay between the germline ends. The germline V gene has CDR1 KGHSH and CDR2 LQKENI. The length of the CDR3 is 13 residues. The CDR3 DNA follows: TGTGCCAGCTCACCACCGGGGAGTGAAAAACTGTTTTTT. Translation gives CASSPPGSEKLFF.

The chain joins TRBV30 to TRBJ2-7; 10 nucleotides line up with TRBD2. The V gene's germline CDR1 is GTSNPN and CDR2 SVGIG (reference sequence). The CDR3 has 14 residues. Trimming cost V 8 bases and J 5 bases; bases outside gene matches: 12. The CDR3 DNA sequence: TGTGCCGTAGTGAGCGGGGGGGGGATGAACGAGCAGTACTTC. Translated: CAVVSGGGMNEQYF.

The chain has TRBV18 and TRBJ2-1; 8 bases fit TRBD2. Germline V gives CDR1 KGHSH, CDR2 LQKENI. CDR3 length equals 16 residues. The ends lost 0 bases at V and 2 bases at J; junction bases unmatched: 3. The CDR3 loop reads CASSPPNSGTYNEQFF. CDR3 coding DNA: TGTGCCAGCTCACCACCCAATAGCGGGACCTACAATGAGCAGTTCTTC.

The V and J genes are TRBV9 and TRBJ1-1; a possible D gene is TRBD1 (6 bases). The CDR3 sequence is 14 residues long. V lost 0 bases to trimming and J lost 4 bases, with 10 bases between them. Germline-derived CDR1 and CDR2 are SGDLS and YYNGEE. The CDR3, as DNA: TGTGCCAGCAGCGTAGGGGGGCCTAGCACTGAAGCTTTCTTT. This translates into CASSVGGPSTEAFF.

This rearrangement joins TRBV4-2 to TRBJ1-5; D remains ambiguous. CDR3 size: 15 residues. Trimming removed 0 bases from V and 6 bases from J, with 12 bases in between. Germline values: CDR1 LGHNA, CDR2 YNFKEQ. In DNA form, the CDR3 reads TGTGCCAGCAGCCAAGAATCGGGTCGGAGTCAGCCCCAGCATTTT. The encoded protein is CASSQESGRSQPQHF.

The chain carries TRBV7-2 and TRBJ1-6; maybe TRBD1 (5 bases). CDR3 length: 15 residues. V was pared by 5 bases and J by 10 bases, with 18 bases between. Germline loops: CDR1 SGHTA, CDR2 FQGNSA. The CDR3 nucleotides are TGTGCCAGCAGCCCTGGGGTCAGGGCTTACTCACCCCTCCACTTT. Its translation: CASSPGVRAYSPLHF. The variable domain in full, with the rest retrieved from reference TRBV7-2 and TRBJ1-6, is GAGVSQSPSNKVTEKGKDVELRCDPISGHTALYWYRQSLGQGLEFLIYFQGNSAPDKSGLPSDRFSAERTGGSVSTLTIQRTQQEDSAVYLCASSPGVRAYSPLHFGNGTRLTVT.

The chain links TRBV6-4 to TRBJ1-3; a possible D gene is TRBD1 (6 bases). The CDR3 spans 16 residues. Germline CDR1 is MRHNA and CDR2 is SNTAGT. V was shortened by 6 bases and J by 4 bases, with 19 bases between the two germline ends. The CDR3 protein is CASRPVRGAKGNTIYF. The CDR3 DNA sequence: TGTGCCAGCAGACCGGTTCGGGGGGCTAAAGGAAACACCATATATTTT.